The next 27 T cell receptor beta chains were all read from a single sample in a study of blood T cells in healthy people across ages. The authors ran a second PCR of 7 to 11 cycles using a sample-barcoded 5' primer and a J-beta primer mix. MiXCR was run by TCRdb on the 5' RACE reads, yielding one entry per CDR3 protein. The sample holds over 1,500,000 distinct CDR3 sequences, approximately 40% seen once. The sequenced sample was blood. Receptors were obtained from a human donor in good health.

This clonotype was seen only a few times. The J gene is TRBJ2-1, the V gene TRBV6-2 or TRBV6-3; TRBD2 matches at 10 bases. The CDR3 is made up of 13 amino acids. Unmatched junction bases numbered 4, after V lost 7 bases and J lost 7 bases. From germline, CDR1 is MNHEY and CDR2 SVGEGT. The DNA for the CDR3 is TGTGCCAGCACGATACTAGCGGGGAATGAGCAGTTCTTC. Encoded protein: CASTILAGNEQFF.

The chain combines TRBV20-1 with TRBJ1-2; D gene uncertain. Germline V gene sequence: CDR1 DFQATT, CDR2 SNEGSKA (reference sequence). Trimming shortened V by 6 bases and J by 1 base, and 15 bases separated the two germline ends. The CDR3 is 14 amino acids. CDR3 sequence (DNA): TGCAGTGCACGAGACATGTACCTTAACTATGGCTACACCTTC. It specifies CSARDMYLNYGYTF.

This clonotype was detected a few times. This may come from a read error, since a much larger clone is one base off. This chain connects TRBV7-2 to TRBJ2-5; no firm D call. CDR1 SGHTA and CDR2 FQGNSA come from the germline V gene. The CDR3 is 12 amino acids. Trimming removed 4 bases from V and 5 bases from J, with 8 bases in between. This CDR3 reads CASSSQAETQYF. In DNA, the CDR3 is TGTGCCAGCAGCTCCCAGGCGGAGACCCAGTACTTC.

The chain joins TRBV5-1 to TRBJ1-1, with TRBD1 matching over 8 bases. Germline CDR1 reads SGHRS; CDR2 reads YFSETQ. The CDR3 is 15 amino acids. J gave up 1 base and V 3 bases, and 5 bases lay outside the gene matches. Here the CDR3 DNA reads TGCGCCAGCAGCTCTCACGGACAGGGGAACACTGAAGCTTTCTTT. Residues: CASSSHGQGNTEAFF.

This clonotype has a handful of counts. CDR3 coding DNA: TGTGCCAGCAGCCAGGGGCGGGTTACTAACTATGGCTACACCTTC. Protein: CASSQGRVTNYGYTF. The V and J genes are TRBV11-2 and TRBJ1-2; D is possibly TRBD1 (6 bases). This CDR3 comprises 15 residues. Trimming pared 5 bases from V and 0 bases from J, leaving 13 bases between. Germline V CDR1 and CDR2: SGHAT, FQNNGV.

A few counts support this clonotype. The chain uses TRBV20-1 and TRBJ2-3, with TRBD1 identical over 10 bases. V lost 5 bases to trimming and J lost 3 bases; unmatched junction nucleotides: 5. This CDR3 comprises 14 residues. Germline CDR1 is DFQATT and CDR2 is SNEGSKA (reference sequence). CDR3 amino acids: CSAQPGQGTDTQYF. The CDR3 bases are TGCAGTGCTCAACCGGGACAGGGGACAGATACGCAGTATTTT.

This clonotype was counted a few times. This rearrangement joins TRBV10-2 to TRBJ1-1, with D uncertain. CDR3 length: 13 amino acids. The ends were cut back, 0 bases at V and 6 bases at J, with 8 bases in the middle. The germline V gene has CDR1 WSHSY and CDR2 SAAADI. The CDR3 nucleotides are TGCGCCAGCAGTGAGTCGGAATTTGCTGAAGCTTTCTTT. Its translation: CASSESEFAEAFF.

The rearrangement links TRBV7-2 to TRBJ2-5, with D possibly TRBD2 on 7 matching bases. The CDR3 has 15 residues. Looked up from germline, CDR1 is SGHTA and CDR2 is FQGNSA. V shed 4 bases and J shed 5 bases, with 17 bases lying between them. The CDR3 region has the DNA TGTGCCAGCAGCTCCCCGAGGGGGGGCCCCGAGACCCAGTACTTC. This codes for CASSSPRGGPETQYF.

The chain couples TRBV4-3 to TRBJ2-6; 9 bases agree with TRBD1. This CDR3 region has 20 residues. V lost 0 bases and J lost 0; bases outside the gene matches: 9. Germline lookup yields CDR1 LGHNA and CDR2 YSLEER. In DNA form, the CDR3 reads TGCGCCAGCAGCCAAGATAAGGTGGAGACAGGGGGCTCTGGGGCCAACGTCCTGACTTTC. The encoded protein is CASSQDKVETGGSGANVLTF.

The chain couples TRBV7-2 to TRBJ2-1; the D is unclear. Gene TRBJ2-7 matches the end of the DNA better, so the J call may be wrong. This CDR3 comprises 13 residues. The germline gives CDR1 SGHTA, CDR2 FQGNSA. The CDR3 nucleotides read TGTGCCAGCAGCTTACGAGCCTGGAATGAGCAGTACTTC. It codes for CASSLRAWNEQYF.

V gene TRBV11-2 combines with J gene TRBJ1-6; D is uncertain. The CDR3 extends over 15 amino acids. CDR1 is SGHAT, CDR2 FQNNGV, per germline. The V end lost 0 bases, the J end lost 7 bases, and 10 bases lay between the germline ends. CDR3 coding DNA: TGTGCCAGCAGCTTAGAACGGGGTTTCAATTCACCCCTCCACTTT. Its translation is CASSLERGFNSPLHF.

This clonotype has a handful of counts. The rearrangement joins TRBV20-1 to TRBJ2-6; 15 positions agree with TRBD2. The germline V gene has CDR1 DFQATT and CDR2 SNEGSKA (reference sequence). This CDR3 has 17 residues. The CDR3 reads CSGTSGGLISGANVLTF. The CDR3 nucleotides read TGCAGCGGGACTAGCGGGGGGTTAATATCTGGGGCCAACGTCCTGACTTTC.

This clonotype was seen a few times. The CDR3 coding sequence is TGTGCCAGCAGTGCGGGGGCGCTGACTTGGGATACGCAGTATTTT. Its translation: CASSAGALTWDTQYF. The chain uses TRBV9 and TRBJ2-3, with D possibly matching TRBD2 (7 bases). Germline V gene sequence: CDR1 SGDLS, CDR2 YYNGEE. The V end lost 5 bases, the J end lost 6 bases, and 19 bases lay between the germline ends. The CDR3 has 15 amino acids.

The CDR3: CASSFPPGRYNSPLHF. The CDR3 DNA follows: TGTGCCAGCAGTTTCCCGCCAGGGCGTTATAATTCACCCCTCCACTTT. This chain links TRBV27 with TRBJ1-6; D might be TRBD1 (5 bases). V dropped 3 bases and J dropped 4 bases, with 13 bases sitting between them. This CDR3 has 16 amino acids. The germline gives CDR1 MNHEY, CDR2 SMNVEV (reference sequence).

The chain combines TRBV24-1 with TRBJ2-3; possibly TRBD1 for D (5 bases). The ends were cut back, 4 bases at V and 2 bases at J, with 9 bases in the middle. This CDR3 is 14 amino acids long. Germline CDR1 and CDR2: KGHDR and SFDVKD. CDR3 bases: TGTGCCACCAGTGACCTGACAGCCACAGATACGCAGTATTTT. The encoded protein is CATSDLTATDTQYF.

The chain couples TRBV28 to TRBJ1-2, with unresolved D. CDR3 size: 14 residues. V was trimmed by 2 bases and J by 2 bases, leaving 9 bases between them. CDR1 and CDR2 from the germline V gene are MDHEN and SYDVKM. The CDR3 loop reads CASSLELTNYGYTF. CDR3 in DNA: TGTGCCAGCAGTTTAGAACTGACGAACTATGGCTACACCTTC.

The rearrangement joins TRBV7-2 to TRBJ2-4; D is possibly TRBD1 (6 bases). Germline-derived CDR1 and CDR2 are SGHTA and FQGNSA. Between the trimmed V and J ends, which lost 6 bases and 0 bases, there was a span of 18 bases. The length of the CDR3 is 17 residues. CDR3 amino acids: CASRQTRQETAKNIQYF. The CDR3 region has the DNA TGTGCCAGCAGACAAACACGACAGGAGACAGCCAAAAACATTCAGTACTTC.

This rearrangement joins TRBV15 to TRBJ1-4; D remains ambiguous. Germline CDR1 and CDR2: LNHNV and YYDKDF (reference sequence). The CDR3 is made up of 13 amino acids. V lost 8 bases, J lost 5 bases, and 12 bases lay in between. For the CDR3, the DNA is TGTGCCACCCGGTTTTCGGGAAATGAAAAACTGTTTTTT. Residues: CATRFSGNEKLFF.

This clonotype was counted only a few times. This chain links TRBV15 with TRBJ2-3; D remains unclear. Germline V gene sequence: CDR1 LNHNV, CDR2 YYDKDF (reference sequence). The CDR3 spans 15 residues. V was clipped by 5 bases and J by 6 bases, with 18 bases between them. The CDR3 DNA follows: TGTGCCACCAGCCTCCGAAGAACACAGATCGATACGCAGTATTTT. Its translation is CATSLRRTQIDTQYF.

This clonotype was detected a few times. The CDR3 loop is CASRGVGGNTEAFF. The CDR3 DNA sequence: TGCGCCAGCAGGGGAGTAGGAGGGAACACTGAAGCTTTCTTT. The chain links TRBV4-1 to TRBJ1-1; the D is unclear. The CDR3 is 14 residues long. CDR1 is MGHRA and CDR2 is YSYEKL in the germline V gene. V was clipped by 6 bases and J by 1 base, with 12 bases between them.

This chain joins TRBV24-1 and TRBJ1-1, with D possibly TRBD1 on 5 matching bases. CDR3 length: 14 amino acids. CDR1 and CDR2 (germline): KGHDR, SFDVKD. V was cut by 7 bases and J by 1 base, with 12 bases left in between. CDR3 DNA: TGTGCCACCAGAGACGCTACAGGGAACACTGAAGCTTTCTTT. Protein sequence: CATRDATGNTEAFF.

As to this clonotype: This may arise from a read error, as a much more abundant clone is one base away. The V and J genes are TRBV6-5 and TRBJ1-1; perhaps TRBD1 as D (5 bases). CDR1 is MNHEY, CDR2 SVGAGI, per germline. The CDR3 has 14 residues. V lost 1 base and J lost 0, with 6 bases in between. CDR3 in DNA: TGTGCCAGCAGTTACTGGGGCATGAACACTGAAGCTTTCTTT. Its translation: CASSYWGMNTEAFF.

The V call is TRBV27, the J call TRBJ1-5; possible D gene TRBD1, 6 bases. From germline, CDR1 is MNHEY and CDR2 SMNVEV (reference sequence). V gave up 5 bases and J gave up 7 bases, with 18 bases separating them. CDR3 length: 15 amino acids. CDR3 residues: CASSPSHLQGQPQHF. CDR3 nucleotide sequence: TGTGCCAGCAGTCCGTCCCACCTTCAGGGGCAGCCCCAGCATTTT.

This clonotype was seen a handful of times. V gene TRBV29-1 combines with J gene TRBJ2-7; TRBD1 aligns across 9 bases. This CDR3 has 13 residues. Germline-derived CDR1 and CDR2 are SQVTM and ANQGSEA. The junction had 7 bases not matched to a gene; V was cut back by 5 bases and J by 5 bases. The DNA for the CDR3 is TGCAGCGTTTCCGGGACAGGGTTGAACGAGCAGTACTTC. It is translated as CSVSGTGLNEQYF.

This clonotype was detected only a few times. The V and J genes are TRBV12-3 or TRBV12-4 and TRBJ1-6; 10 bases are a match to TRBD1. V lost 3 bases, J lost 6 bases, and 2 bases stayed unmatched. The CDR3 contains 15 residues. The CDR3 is CASSLGQGRNSPLHF. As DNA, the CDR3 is TGTGCCAGCAGTTTGGGACAGGGGCGTAATTCACCCCTCCACTTT.

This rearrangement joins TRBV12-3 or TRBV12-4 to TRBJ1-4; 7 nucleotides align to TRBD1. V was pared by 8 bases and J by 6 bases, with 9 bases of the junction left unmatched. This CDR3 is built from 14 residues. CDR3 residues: CASHRQGDYEKLFF. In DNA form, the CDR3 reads TGTGCCAGCCATCGACAGGGTGATTATGAAAAACTGTTTTTT.

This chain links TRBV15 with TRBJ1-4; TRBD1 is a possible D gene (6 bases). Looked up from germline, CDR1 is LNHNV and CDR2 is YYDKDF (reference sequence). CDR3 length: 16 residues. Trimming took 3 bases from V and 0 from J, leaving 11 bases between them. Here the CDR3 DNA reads TGTGCCACCAGCAGTGCCCCAGGGGCAACTAATGAAAAACTGTTTTTT. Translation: CATSSAPGATNEKLFF.